This note documents a single T cell receptor (beta chain) sequence. This specimen belongs to a study of blood T cell repertoires in COVID-19. Clones were sequenced by immunoSEQ multiplex PCR, and TCRdb holds only the in-frame ones, with some missing. Of about 380,000 clones listed, roughly 80% are singletons. With 8 bases clipped from V and 5 bases from J, the junction kept 11 bases outside the gene matches. The CDR3 covers 14 residues. CDR1 MRHNA and CDR2 SNTAGT come from the germline V gene. Material for sequencing was peripheral blood. The TCR sequence derives from a human donor with acute or convalescent COVID-19. The donor label of this sample is uncertain. The chain uses TRBV6-4 and TRBJ1-1, with 7 bases aligning to TRBD1. CDR3 residues: CASDRDLRCTEAFF. As DNA, the CDR3 is TGTGCCAGCGACAGGGATCTTAGGTGTACTGAAGCTTTCTTT.